Each of the 26 T cell receptor beta chains below was sequenced from the same sample in a study of cytomegalovirus exposure and HLA in healthy donors. This PCR relied on a set of 60 Vbeta primers and 13 Jbeta primers. The method was immunoSEQ multiplex PCR; TCRdb's version includes in-frame clones alone and lacks a portion of them. Here the sample table reports 180,000 or so clones. Sequenced input: PBMCs. The receptors stem from a boy younger than 18 in good health and CMV-seronegative.

As to this clone: Other DNA variants within this sample encode the same CDR3. This chain uses TRBV4-3 with TRBJ2-7; possibly TRBD1 for D (5 bases). This CDR3 spans 15 amino acids. Deletions cut 0 bases from V and 7 bases from J, with 16 bases between. The germline gives CDR1 LGHNA, CDR2 YSLEER. Here the CDR3 DNA reads TGCGCCAGCAGCCAAGATAGTCAGGGTGCTAGAGAGCAGTACTTC. Its translation is CASSQDSQGAREQYF.

V is TRBV2 and J is TRBJ1-3; D is ambiguous. V shed 6 bases and J shed 0 bases, with 3 bases lying between them. The CDR3 has 12 amino acids. Germline-derived CDR1 and CDR2 are SNHLY and FYNNEI. The CDR3 loop reads CASRYSGNTIYF. The CDR3 DNA follows: TGTGCCAGCAGATACTCTGGAAACACCATATATTTT.

This chain connects TRBV6-1 to TRBJ2-2, with D unresolved. Germline loops: CDR1 MNHNS, CDR2 SASEGT. V lost 2 bases to trimming and J lost 7 bases, with 8 bases between them. The CDR3 has 13 residues. The CDR3 bases are TGTGCCAGCAGTGAACCCCCGGGCGGGGAGCTGTTTTTT. Amino acid sequence: CASSEPPGGELFF.

The chain has TRBV5-4 and TRBJ1-6; D might be TRBD1 (6 bases). Germline V lookup: CDR1 SGHNT, CDR2 YYREEE (reference sequence). The CDR3 extends over 16 amino acids. Deletions cut 3 bases from V and 8 bases from J, with 18 bases between. CDR3 sequence reads: CASSWAGAYMDSPLHF. The CDR3 nucleotides are TGTGCCAGCAGCTGGGCGGGGGCCTACATGGATTCACCCCTCCACTTT.

The V call is TRBV5-1, the J call TRBJ1-1, with D possibly matching TRBD1 (6 bases). Germline loops: CDR1 SGHRS, CDR2 YFSETQ. Trimming took 0 bases from V and 10 from J, leaving 10 bases between them. The CDR3 is 12 residues long. For the CDR3, the DNA is TGCGCCAGCAGCTTGGTGGGGGCAGGAGCTTTCTTT. This translates into CASSLVGAGAFF. The full variable domain, rest sourced from reference TRBV5-1 and TRBJ1-1, is KAGVTQTPRYLIKTRGQQVTLSCSPISGHRSVSWYQQTPGQGLQFLFEYFSETQRNKGNFPGRFSGRQFSNSRSEMNVSTLELGDSALYLCASSLVGAGAFFGQGTRLTVV.

The V call is TRBV6-5, the J call TRBJ2-3; TRBD2 matches at 10 bases. The junction had 3 bases not matched to a gene; V was cut back by 6 bases and J by 3 bases. The CDR3 loop spans 14 amino acids. The germline CDR1 and CDR2 sequences are MNHEY and SVGAGI. DNA for the CDR3: TGTGCCAGCAGACCGGGACTAGCGACAGATACGCAGTATTTT. It yields the protein CASRPGLATDTQYF.

This chain uses TRBV6-5 with TRBJ2-3, with 7 bases identical to TRBD2. V lost 3 bases and J lost 4; bases outside the gene matches: 7. Looked up from germline, CDR1 is MNHEY and CDR2 is SVGAGI. This CDR3 contains 15 residues. The CDR3 DNA follows: TGTGCCAGCAGTTATAAGCGGGGAGCGGCAGATACGCAGTATTTT. This codes for CASSYKRGAADTQYF.

CDR3 amino acids: CASSPMTSGGGEQYF. As DNA, the CDR3 is TGTGCCAGCAGTCCGATGACTAGCGGGGGAGGCGAGCAGTACTTC. The V and J genes are TRBV27 and TRBJ2-7; TRBD2 agrees at 12 bases. The CDR3 totals 15 residues. Germline values: CDR1 MNHEY, CDR2 SMNVEV (reference sequence). Unmatched junction bases numbered 8, after V lost 5 bases and J lost 6 bases.

V is TRBV27 and J is TRBJ1-5; a weak D match, TRBD1 (5 bases). Trimming removed 5 bases at V and 9 bases at J, with 20 bases between. This CDR3 comprises 15 residues. CDR1 is MNHEY, CDR2 SMNVEV, per germline (reference sequence). The CDR3 is CASSGGVSGRGPQHF. The CDR3 DNA is TGTGCCAGCAGTGGAGGGGTGAGCGGCCGAGGGCCCCAGCATTTT.

This chain links TRBV4-2 with TRBJ2-6; 7 nucleotides line up with TRBD1. The germline CDR1 and CDR2 sequences are LGHNA and YNFKEQ. CDR3 length equals 20 residues. Trimming removed 3 bases from V and 4 bases from J; junction bases left unmatched: 18. The CDR3 sequence is CASSQHYLTGTERGANVLTF. The CDR3 region has the DNA TGTGCCAGCAGCCAGCACTATTTGACAGGGACGGAGAGAGGGGCCAACGTCCTGACTTTC.

V is TRBV20-1 and J is TRBJ2-1; D gene uncertain. Germline V gene data show CDR1 as DFQATT and CDR2 as SNEGSKA (reference sequence). The CDR3 runs 10 residues. V gave up 4 bases and J gave up 6 bases, with 4 bases separating them. CDR3 sequence reads: CSATSNEQFF. The CDR3 DNA is TGCAGTGCTACTAGCAATGAGCAGTTCTTC.

The chain carries TRBV7-6 and TRBJ2-3; 12 bases map to TRBD2. This CDR3 spans 15 amino acids. Trimming cost V 4 bases and J 3 bases; bases outside gene matches: 2. Germline V CDR1 and CDR2: SGHVS, FNYEAQ. The CDR3 nucleotides are TGTGCCAGCAGCTCCGGACTAGCGGGGACAGATACGCAGTATTTT. This codes for CASSSGLAGTDTQYF. Full variable domain (missing parts from reference TRBV7-6 and TRBJ2-3): GAGVSQSPRYKVTKRGQDVALRCDPISGHVSLYWYRQALGQGPEFLTYFNYEAQQDKSGLPNDRFSAERPEGSISTLTIQRTEQRDSAMYRCASSSGLAGTDTQYFGPGTRLTVL.

Note on this clone: Additional DNA sequences in this sample encode the identical CDR3. The rearrangement uses TRBV30 and TRBJ1-1; no clear D. This CDR3 contains 12 residues. Germline V gene sequence: CDR1 GTSNPN, CDR2 SVGIG (reference sequence). The V end was cut by 2 bases, the J end by 4 bases, with 8 bases between. CDR3 protein: CAWSLGGTEAFF. CDR3 sequence (DNA): TGTGCCTGGAGTTTAGGAGGCACTGAAGCTTTCTTT.

This chain links TRBV4-1 with TRBJ2-7; TRBD1 might be the D (5 bases). Trimming took 0 bases from V and 1 from J, leaving 16 bases between them. The germline gives CDR1 MGHRA, CDR2 YSYEKL. The CDR3 has 17 amino acids. The CDR3, as DNA: TGCGCCAGCAGCCAAGATCCGTTACAGGTTTATTCCTACGAGCAGTACTTC. Translated, it gives CASSQDPLQVYSYEQYF.

The genes are TRBV19 and TRBJ2-2; 7 bases align to TRBD2. Per the germline V gene, CDR1 is LNHDA and CDR2 is SQIVND (reference sequence). The CDR3 length is 13 residues. J gave up 7 bases and V 6 bases, and 5 bases lay outside the gene matches. The CDR3 protein is CASSRGVVGELFF. The CDR3 bases are TGTGCCAGTAGCCGGGGGGTCGTCGGGGAGCTGTTTTTT.

The chain couples TRBV11-2 to TRBJ2-6; D possibly corresponds to TRBD1 (6 bases). Germline V gene data show CDR1 as SGHAT and CDR2 as FQNNGV. Trimming cost V 5 bases and J 0 bases, with 20 bases left between them. The CDR3 is 19 amino acids. The CDR3 DNA reads as TGTGCCAGCAGCCCACAGGGTGGCGCTAGCCCCTCTGGGGCCAACGTCCTGACTTTC. It specifies CASSPQGGASPSGANVLTF.

The chain is built from TRBV28 and TRBJ2-5; 8 bases align to TRBD2. Germline V CDR1 and CDR2: MDHEN, SYDVKM. V trimming: 5 bases; J trimming: 4 bases; junction bases outside the gene matches: 12. CDR3 length equals 16 residues. CDR3 DNA sequence: TGTGCCAGCAGTCAAACGCTGCGGGGGGCGAGAGAGACCCAGTACTTC. Translation gives CASSQTLRGARETQYF.

V gene TRBV19 combines with J gene TRBJ1-2; 8 bases match TRBD1. The junction had 12 bases not matched to a gene; V was cut back by 4 bases and J by 2 bases. The CDR3 length is 17 residues. The germline CDR1 and CDR2 sequences are LNHDA and SQIVND (reference sequence). DNA for the CDR3: TGTGCCAGTAGTAATGACCCCTTCAGGGGGCAGAACTATGGCTACACCTTC. Translated, it gives CASSNDPFRGQNYGYTF.

V and J are TRBV5-1 and TRBJ2-2; TRBD2 matches at 10 bases. The trim removed 4 bases at V and 1 base at J, leaving 4 bases unmatched. The CDR3 has 16 residues. Germline values: CDR1 SGHRS, CDR2 YFSETQ. The CDR3 spells CASSHWTSGNTGELFF. The CDR3 DNA is TGCGCCAGCAGCCATTGGACTAGCGGGAACACCGGGGAGCTGTTTTTT.

The chain employs TRBV5-1 and TRBJ1-1; the match to TRBD1 covers 7 bases. Germline trimming cut 4 bases from V and 1 base from J; bases unmatched to any gene: 7. CDR3 length equals 15 residues. Germline CDR1 and CDR2: SGHRS and YFSETQ. The CDR3 region is CASSLQGGANTEAFF. Here the CDR3 DNA reads TGCGCCAGCAGCCTTCAGGGGGGAGCGAACACTGAAGCTTTCTTT.

The V gene is TRBV9, the J gene TRBJ2-3; 10 nucleotides match TRBD2. The CDR3 is 16 amino acids. V lost 0 bases, J lost 6 bases, and 7 bases stayed unmatched. Germline CDR1 SGDLS, CDR2 YYNGEE. The DNA of the CDR3 is TGTGCCAGCAGCGTAGAGGGGCTAGCGGGGGCCGATACGCAGTATTTT. Protein: CASSVEGLAGADTQYF.

The rearrangement joins TRBV7-6 to TRBJ2-7, with 9 bases aligning to TRBD1. The CDR3 is 15 residues long. V was clipped by 5 bases and J by 6 bases; unmatched bases: 11. CDR1 is SGHVS and CDR2 is FNYEAQ in the germline V gene. The CDR3 region is CASSPGQGDGFEQYF. CDR3 bases: TGTGCCAGCAGCCCGGGACAGGGTGACGGTTTCGAGCAGTACTTC.

The chain carries TRBV11-2 and TRBJ1-4; D perhaps matches TRBD1 (6 bases). CDR1 and CDR2 from the germline V gene are SGHAT and FQNNGV. The CDR3 is 16 residues long. V dropped 3 bases and J dropped 4 bases, with 15 bases sitting between them. In nucleotides, the CDR3 is TGTGCCAGCAGCTTGAGTACGACAGGCCGTAATGAAAAACTGTTTTTT. Translated, it gives CASSLSTTGRNEKLFF.

The rearrangement links TRBV19 to TRBJ1-1; D gene ambiguous. V lost 5 bases and J lost 0, with 10 bases in between. Germline V lookup: CDR1 LNHDA, CDR2 SQIVND (reference sequence). This CDR3 region has 14 residues. The CDR3 spells CASSYGRLNTEAFF. The CDR3 coding sequence is TGTGCCAGTAGTTACGGGAGACTGAACACTGAAGCTTTCTTT.

The chain joins TRBV27 to TRBJ2-7; D is unresolved. Germline lookup yields CDR1 MNHEY and CDR2 SMNVEV (reference sequence). This CDR3 is built from 16 residues. Between the trimmed V and J ends, which lost 0 bases and 5 bases, there was a span of 17 bases. In nucleotides, the CDR3 is TGTGCCAGCAGTTTATCCACAGTACCCAGTACCAACGAGCAGTACTTC. Translating gives CASSLSTVPSTNEQYF.

The rearrangement links TRBV30 to TRBJ2-5, with 9 bases aligning to TRBD1. Germline V gene lookup returns CDR1 GTSNPN and CDR2 SVGIG (reference sequence). Germline trimming cut 1 base from V and 2 bases from J; bases unmatched to any gene: 2. The CDR3 runs to 14 residues. CDR3 sequence: CAWSAGTGQETQYF. The CDR3 DNA sequence: TGTGCCTGGAGTGCCGGGACAGGGCAAGAGACCCAGTACTTC.